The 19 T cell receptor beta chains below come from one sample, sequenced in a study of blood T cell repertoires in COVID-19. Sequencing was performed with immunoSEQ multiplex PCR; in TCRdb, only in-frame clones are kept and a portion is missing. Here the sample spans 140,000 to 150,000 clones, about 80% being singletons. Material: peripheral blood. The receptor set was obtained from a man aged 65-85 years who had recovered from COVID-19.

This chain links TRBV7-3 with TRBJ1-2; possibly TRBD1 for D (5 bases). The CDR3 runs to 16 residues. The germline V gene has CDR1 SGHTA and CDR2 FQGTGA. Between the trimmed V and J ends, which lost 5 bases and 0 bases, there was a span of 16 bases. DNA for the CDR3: TGTGCCAGCAGCCCCCTAGGCGGGGCGACTAACTATGGCTACACCTTC. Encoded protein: CASSPLGGATNYGYTF.

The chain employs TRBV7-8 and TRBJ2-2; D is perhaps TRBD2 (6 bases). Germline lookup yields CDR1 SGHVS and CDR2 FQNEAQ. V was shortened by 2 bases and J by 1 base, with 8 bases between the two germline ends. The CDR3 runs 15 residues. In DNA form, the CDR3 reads TGTGCCAGCAGCTTACTAGCGTTGAACACCGGGGAGCTGTTTTTT. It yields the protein CASSLLALNTGELFF.

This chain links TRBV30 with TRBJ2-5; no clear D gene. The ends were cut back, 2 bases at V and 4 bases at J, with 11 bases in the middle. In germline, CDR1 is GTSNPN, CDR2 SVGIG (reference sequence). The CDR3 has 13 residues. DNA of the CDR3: TGTGCCTGGAGTTTTAATACGGGAGAGACCCAGTACTTC. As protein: CAWSFNTGETQYF.

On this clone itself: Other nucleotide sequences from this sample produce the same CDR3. The chain's CDR3 is CSVDSDQETQYF. The CDR3 nucleotides read TGCAGCGTAGATAGCGACCAAGAGACCCAGTACTTC. The chain couples TRBV29-1 to TRBJ2-5, with a tentative D call TRBD2 (5 bases). The length of the CDR3 is 12 residues. CDR1 is SQVTM, CDR2 ANQGSEA, per germline. V lost 6 bases, J lost 0 bases, and 8 bases lay in between.

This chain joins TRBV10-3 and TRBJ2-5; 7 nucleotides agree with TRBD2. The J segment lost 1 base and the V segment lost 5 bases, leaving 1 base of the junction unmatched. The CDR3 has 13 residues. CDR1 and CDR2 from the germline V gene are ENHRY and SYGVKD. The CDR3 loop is CAISPSGQETQYF. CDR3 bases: TGTGCCATCAGTCCTAGCGGCCAAGAGACCCAGTACTTC.

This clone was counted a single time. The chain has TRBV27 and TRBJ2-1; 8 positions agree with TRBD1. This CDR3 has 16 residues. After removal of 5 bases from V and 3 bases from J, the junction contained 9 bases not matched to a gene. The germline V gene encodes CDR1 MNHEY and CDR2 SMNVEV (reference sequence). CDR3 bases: TGTGCCAGCAGTACGCCCGGGACAGGCTACTACAATGAGCAGTTCTTC. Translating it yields CASSTPGTGYYNEQFF.

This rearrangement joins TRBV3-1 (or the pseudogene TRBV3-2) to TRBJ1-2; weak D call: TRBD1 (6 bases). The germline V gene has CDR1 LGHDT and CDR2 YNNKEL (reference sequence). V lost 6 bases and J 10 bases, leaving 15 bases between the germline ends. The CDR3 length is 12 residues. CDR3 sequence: CASRKWGGDYTF. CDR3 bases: TGTGCCAGCAGAAAATGGGGGGGCGACTACACCTTC.

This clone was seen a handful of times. Here the CDR3 reads CASSGFQAPGNTIYF. The CDR3 bases are TGTGCCAGCAGTGGATTCCAGGCACCCGGAAACACCATATATTTT. The chain couples TRBV9 to TRBJ1-3; no firm D call. CDR1 is SGDLS, CDR2 YYNGEE, per germline. The CDR3 is made up of 15 amino acids. V lost 5 bases, J lost 4 bases, and 16 bases lay in between.

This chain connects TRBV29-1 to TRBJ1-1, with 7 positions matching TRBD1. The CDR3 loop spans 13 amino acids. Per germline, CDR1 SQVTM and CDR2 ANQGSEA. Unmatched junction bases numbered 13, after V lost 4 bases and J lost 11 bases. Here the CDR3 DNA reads TGCAGCGTTGGGCTGCGGGTACAGGGGACGGCTTTCTTT. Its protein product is CSVGLRVQGTAFF.

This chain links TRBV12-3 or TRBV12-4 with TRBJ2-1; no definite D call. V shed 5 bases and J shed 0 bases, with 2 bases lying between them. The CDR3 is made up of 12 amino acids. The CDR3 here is CASSRSYNEQFF. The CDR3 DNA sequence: TGTGCCAGCAGTCGCTCCTACAATGAGCAGTTCTTC.

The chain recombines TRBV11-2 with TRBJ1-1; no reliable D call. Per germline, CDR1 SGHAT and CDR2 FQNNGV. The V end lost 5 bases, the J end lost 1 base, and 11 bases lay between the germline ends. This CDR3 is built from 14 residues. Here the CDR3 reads CASSRPGKNTEAFF. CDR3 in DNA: TGTGCCAGCAGCCGACCGGGAAAGAACACTGAAGCTTTCTTT. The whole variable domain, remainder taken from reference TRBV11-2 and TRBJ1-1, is EAGVAQSPRYKIIEKRQSVAFWCNPISGHATLYWYQQILGQGPKLLIQFQNNGVVDDSQLPKDRFSAERLKGVDSTLKIQPAKLEDSAVYLCASSRPGKNTEAFFGQGTRLTVV.

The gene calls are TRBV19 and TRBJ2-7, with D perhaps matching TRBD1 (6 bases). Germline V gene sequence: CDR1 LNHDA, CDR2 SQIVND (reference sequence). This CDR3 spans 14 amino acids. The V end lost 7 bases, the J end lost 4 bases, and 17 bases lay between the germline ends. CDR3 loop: CASTPQGSIYEQYF. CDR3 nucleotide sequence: TGTGCCAGTACCCCACAGGGTTCAATTTACGAGCAGTACTTC.

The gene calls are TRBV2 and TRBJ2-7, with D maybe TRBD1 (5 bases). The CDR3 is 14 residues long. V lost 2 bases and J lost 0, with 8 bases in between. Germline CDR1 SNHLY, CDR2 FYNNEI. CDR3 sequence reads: CASSERQLSYEQYF. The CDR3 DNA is TGTGCCAGCAGTGAACGACAGCTCTCCTACGAGCAGTACTTC.

CDR3 sequence: CASSILPGGYEQYF. The CDR3 DNA follows: TGTGCCAGTAGTATTCTCCCGGGAGGGTACGAGCAGTACTTC. This rearrangement joins TRBV19 to TRBJ2-7; 8 bases fit TRBD2. After removal of 3 bases from V and 4 bases from J, the junction contained 5 bases not matched to a gene. This CDR3 is 14 amino acids long. CDR1 is LNHDA and CDR2 is SQIVND in the germline V gene (reference sequence).

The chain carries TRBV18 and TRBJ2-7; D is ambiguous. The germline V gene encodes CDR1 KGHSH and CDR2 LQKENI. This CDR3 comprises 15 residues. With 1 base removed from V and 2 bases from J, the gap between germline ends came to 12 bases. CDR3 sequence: CASSPRNGAAYEQYF. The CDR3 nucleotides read TGTGCCAGCTCACCACGTAACGGTGCCGCCTACGAGCAGTACTTC.

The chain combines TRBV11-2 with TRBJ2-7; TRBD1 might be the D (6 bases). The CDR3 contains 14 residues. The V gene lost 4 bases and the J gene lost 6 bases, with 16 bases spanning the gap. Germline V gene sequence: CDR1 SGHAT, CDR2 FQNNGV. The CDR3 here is CASSSVRQVSEQYF. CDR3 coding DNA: TGTGCCAGCAGCTCCGTCCGACAGGTTAGCGAGCAGTACTTC.

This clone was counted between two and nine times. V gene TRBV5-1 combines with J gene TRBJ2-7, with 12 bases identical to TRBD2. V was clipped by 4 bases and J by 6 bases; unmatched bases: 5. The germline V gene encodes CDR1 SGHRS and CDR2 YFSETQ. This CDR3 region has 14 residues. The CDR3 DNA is TGCGCCAGCAGCGAACTAGCGGGAGGAGGCGAGCAGTACTTC. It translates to CASSELAGGGEQYF.

CDR3 residues: CASSQAPGEQPQHF. CDR3 in DNA: TGCGCCAGCAGCCAAGCCCCGGGTGAACAGCCCCAGCATTTT. The rearrangement joins TRBV4-1 to TRBJ1-5, with unresolved D. Germline V gene sequence: CDR1 MGHRA, CDR2 YSYEKL. This CDR3 contains 14 residues. Trimming removed 1 base from V and 7 bases from J, with 11 bases in between.

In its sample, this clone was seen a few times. In DNA, the CDR3 is TGTGCCTGGAGTGTTAGTCGGACAGGACCAGCTTTCTTT. Protein sequence: CAWSVSRTGPAFF. This chain links TRBV30 with TRBJ1-1, with 7 bases aligning to TRBD1. The CDR3 contains 13 residues. Unmatched junction bases numbered 8, after V lost 0 bases and J lost 10 bases. Looked up from germline, CDR1 is GTSNPN and CDR2 is SVGIG (reference sequence).